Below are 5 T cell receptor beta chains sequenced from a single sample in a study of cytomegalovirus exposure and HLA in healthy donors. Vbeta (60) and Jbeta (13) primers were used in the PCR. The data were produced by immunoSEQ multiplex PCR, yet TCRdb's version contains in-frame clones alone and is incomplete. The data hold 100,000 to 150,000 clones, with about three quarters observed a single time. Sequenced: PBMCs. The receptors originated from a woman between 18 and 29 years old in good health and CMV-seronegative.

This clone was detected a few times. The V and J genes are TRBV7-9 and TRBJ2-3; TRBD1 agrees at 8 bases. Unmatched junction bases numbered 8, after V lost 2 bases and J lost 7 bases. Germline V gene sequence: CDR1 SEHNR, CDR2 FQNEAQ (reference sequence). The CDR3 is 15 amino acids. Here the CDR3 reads CASSLFQGARNTQYF. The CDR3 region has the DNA TGTGCCAGCAGCTTATTCCAGGGGGCGAGGAATACGCAGTATTTT.

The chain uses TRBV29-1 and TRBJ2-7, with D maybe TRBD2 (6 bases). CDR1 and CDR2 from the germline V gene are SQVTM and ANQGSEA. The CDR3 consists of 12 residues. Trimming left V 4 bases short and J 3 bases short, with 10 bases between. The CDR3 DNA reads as TGCAGCGTTGGGGAGGTTGTCTACGAGCAGTACTTC. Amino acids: CSVGEVVYEQYF.

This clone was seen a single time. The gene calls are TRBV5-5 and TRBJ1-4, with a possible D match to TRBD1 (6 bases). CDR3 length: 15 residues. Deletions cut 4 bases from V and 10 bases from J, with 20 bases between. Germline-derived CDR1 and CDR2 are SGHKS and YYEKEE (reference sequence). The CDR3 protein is CASSPVRGAASKLFF. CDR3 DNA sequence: TGTGCCAGCAGCCCCGTCCGGGGGGCGGCCTCAAAACTGTTTTTT.

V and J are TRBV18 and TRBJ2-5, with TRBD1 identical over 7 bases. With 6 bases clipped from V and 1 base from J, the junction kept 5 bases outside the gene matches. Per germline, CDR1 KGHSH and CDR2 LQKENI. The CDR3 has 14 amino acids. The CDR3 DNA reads TGTGCCAGCTCTCCGACAGGGACCCAAGAGACCCAGTACTTC. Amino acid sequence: CASSPTGTQETQYF. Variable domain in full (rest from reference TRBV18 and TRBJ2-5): NAGVMQNPRHLVRRRGQEARLRCSPMKGHSHVYWYRQLPEEGLKFMVYLQKENIIDESGMPKERFSAEFPKEGPSILRIQQVVRGDSAAYFCASSPTGTQETQYFGPGTRLLVL.

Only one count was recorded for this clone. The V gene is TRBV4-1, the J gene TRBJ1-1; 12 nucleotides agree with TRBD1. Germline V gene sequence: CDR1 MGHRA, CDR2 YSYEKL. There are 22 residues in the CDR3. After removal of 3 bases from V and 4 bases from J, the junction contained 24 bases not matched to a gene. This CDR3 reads CASSHPIKHQPGQGAMGTEAFF. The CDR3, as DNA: TGCGCCAGCAGCCACCCCATCAAGCATCAACCGGGACAGGGGGCAATGGGCACTGAAGCTTTCTTT.